These 31 T cell receptor beta chains were all obtained from the same sample, sequenced in a study of tumor and adjacent non-tumor tissue in lung cancer. TCRbeta libraries were built with three rounds of nested PCR, modified from ARM-PCR. From the multiplex PCR reads, TCRdb called clonotypes with MiXCR, one entry per CDR3 protein. Among roughly 67,000 distinct CDR3 sequences listed, around 82% were seen once. RNA was extracted from bulk tissue without any cell sorting. This non-tumor lung sample came from over 3 cm beyond the tumor edge. What was sequenced was distant non-tumor lung tissue. These receptors came from a man aged 60 to 75 with non-small cell lung cancer.

This clonotype is a singleton in its sample. At one of its ends the junction is not consistent with the germline gene, which may arise from a read error. The chain carries TRBV6-2 or TRBV6-3 and TRBJ2-1, with TRBD2 identical over 7 bases. The V gene's germline CDR1 is MNHEY and CDR2 SVGEGT. The CDR3 contains 15 residues. The CDR3 DNA sequence: TGCGCCAGCAGTTACTCCGGACTAGTCCACGATGAGCAGTTCTTC. Protein sequence: CASSYSGLVHDEQFF.

This clonotype came up a few times. The chain joins TRBV6-6 to TRBJ1-3; D gene unclear. Germline assignment: CDR1 MNHNY and CDR2 SVGAGI (reference sequence). The CDR3 is 14 residues long. The germline V and J ends were trimmed by 2 bases and 3 bases, with 8 bases remaining between them. CDR3 region: CASSYGFSGNTIYF. The CDR3 bases are TGTGCCAGCAGTTACGGGTTTAGTGGAAACACCATATATTTT.

As to this clonotype: Since the CDR3 does not end with the conserved phenylalanine or tryptophan, this likely comes from a read error. The limits of the CDR3 on the DNA are not certain, so only TCRdb's listed CDR3 is given. The genes are TRBV11-3 and TRBJ2-7; TRBD1 is the table's D call and was not checked against the DNA. The CDR3 spans 15 amino acids, including both terminal residues. Per germline, CDR1 SGHNT and CDR2 YENEEA. CDR3 in amino acids: CASSPPAQGARERYI.

As regards this clonotype: One end of the junction is discordant with germline, which a read error may explain. The gene calls are TRBV11-3 and TRBJ2-1, with D possibly TRBD2 on 6 matching bases. The CDR3 is 14 residues long. The V gene's germline CDR1 is SGHNT and CDR2 YENEEA. CDR3 nucleotide sequence: TGTGTCAGCAGCTTTGGGACTGGCTGGAATGAGCAGTTCTTC. Translation: CVSSFGTGWNEQFF.

About this clonotype: An end of the junction does not agree with germline; a read error may underlie this. The chain couples TRBV11-2 to TRBJ2-1; D is unclear. Germline V gene data show CDR1 as SGHAT and CDR2 as FQNNGV. CDR3 size: 17 residues. The DNA of the CDR3 is TGTGCTAGCAACCGTGGGCGCAACAGCAGGAGCAACAATGAGCAGTTCTTC. It translates to CASNRGRNSRSNNEQFF. The full variable domain, rest sourced from reference TRBV11-2 and TRBJ2-1, is EAGVAQSPRYKIIEKRQSVAFWCNPISGHATLYWYQQILGQGPKLLIQFQNNGVVDDSQLPKDRFSAERLKGVDSTLKIQPAKLEDSAVYLCASNRGRNSRSNNEQFFGPGTRLTVL.

CDR3 bases: TGTGCCAGCAGCATCTTAAAAGGGGGCGACGAGCAGTACTTC. Encoded protein: CASSILKGGDEQYF. The V and J genes are TRBV11-2 and TRBJ2-7, with TRBD1 matching over 7 bases. Germline CDR1 SGHAT, CDR2 FQNNGV. The CDR3 spans 14 residues. The ends lost 5 bases at V and 5 bases at J; junction bases unmatched: 9.

Worth noting for this clonotype: A much larger clone sits a single nucleotide away, making a read error possible. The chain links TRBV20-1 to TRBJ1-5, with D possibly TRBD1 on 5 matching bases. V lost 5 bases, J lost 10 bases, and 27 bases lay in between. The germline V gene encodes CDR1 DFQATT and CDR2 SNEGSKA (reference sequence). The CDR3 loop spans 16 amino acids. CDR3 sequence (DNA): TGCAGTGCTCGGCCGGAAGGGGTAGGATCAGGGCATCCCCAGCATTTT. Its translation: CSARPEGVGSGHPQHF.

About this clonotype itself: The germline gene is not matched at one end of the junction; a read error may be the cause. This chain links TRBV5-1 with TRBJ2-5; tentative D call: TRBD1 (6 bases). The CDR3 spans 16 residues. Germline V lookup: CDR1 SGHRS, CDR2 YFSETQ. CDR3 region: CARSLGPAGDRETQYF. CDR3 bases: TGCGCCAGAAGCTTGGGACCGGCAGGGGACCGAGAGACCCAGTACTTC.

Notes on this clonotype: Just one base apart from a much larger clone, this may be a read error. The chain uses TRBV5-1 and TRBJ2-3; D not resolved. This CDR3 has 12 residues. Between the trimmed V and J ends, which lost 4 bases and 7 bases, there was a span of 10 bases. Germline CDR1 is SGHRS and CDR2 is YFSETQ. This chain's CDR3 is CASSLEANTQYF. The CDR3 DNA reads as TGCGCCAGCAGCCTTGAGGCAAATACGCAGTATTTT. Looking up the rest from reference TRBV5-1 and TRBJ2-3 gives the full variable domain: KAGVTQTPRYLIKTRGQQVTLSCSPISGHRSVSWYQQTPGQGLQFLFEYFSETQRNKGNFPGRFSGRQFSNSRSEMNVSTLELGDSALYLCASSLEANTQYFGPGTRLTVL.

This clonotype was seen repeatedly, ten times or more. V is TRBV4-2 and J is TRBJ1-2; TRBD1 matches 8 bases. V was clipped by 0 bases and J by 6 bases; unmatched bases: 3. The CDR3 spans 14 residues. The V gene's germline CDR1 is LGHNA and CDR2 YNFKEQ. CDR3 residues: CASSQDQGADGYTF. For the CDR3, the DNA is TGTGCCAGCAGCCAAGATCAGGGGGCAGATGGCTACACCTTC.

Comment on this clonotype: Its ends do not fully match the called genes, so a read error is possible. The CDR3 sequence: CASSFGPSNQPQHF. The CDR3 DNA reads as TGTGCCAGCAGTTTCGGCCCTAGCAATCAACCCCAGCATTTT. The chain is built from TRBV12-3 or TRBV12-4 and TRBJ1-5; D gene ambiguous. The CDR3 spans 14 residues.

This clonotype was detected ten times or more. The V call is TRBV20-1, the J call TRBJ2-2, with D perhaps TRBD2 (6 bases). Germline loops: CDR1 DFQATT, CDR2 SNEGSKA (reference sequence). The length of the CDR3 is 16 residues. V lost 0 bases, J lost 4 bases, and 15 bases lay in between. CDR3 nucleotide sequence: TGCAGTGCTAGAGATGGGGCAGGGAGGTTCACCGGGGAGCTGTTTTTT. Protein sequence: CSARDGAGRFTGELFF.

Of note for this clonotype: The junction departs from germline at one end; a sequencing error may be responsible. The chain combines TRBV6-1 with TRBJ2-7; no clear D. The CDR3 contains 11 residues. Germline V lookup: CDR1 MNHNS, CDR2 SASEGT. This CDR3 is CASTENHEQYF. The CDR3 nucleotides are TGTGCAAGCACTGAGAACCACGAGCAGTACTTC.

Details on this clonotype: A read error may account for a junction end that differs from germline. The chain uses TRBV6-2 or TRBV6-3 and TRBJ2-7; no firm D call. Germline assignment: CDR1 MNHEY and CDR2 SVGEGT. The CDR3 contains 12 residues. The CDR3 sequence is CARSYSAGEQYF. CDR3 nucleotides: TGTGCCAGGAGTTACTCGGCCGGCGAGCAATACTTC.

About this clonotype: Compared with germline, one end of the junction differs, possibly owing to a read error. V gene TRBV29-1 combines with J gene TRBJ2-1, with 12 bases matching TRBD2. Germline CDR1 and CDR2: SQVTM and ANQGSEA. CDR3 size: 14 residues. CDR3 nucleotides: TGTAGCGTTCTGACTAGCGGGAGCGACAATGAGCAGTTCTTC. It yields the protein CSVLTSGSDNEQFF.

Note on this clonotype: Germline and junction disagree at one end, which may indicate a read error. CDR3 DNA: TGCAGAGTTGACGCGACAGCTAGCACAGATACGCAATATTTT. Translation gives CRVDATASTDTQYF. V usage is TRBV29-1 and J usage is TRBJ2-3, with D possibly being TRBD1 or TRBD2 (5 bases each). Germline values: CDR1 SQVTM, CDR2 ANQGSEA. The CDR3 has 14 residues.

A word on this clonotype: Since the CDR3 does not end with the conserved phenylalanine or tryptophan, this likely comes from a read error. This chain connects TRBV4-2 to TRBJ1-5, with 8 bases matching TRBD1. The germline V gene encodes CDR1 LGHNA and CDR2 YNFKEQ. The CDR3 loop spans 15 amino acids. CDR3 amino acids: CESSQTGTGMQPQHL. DNA of the CDR3: TGTGAGAGCAGCCAGACCGGGACAGGCATGCAGCCCCAGCATTTA.

This clonotype was counted once. A much larger clone sits a single nucleotide away, making a read error possible. This chain uses TRBV30 with TRBJ2-4, with 7 bases aligning to TRBD2. From germline, CDR1 is GTSNPN and CDR2 SVGIG (reference sequence). J lost 0 bases, V lost 8 bases, and 10 bases had no gene match. The CDR3 is made up of 15 amino acids. The CDR3 DNA follows: TGTGCCGGGGCGCGCCGCGGGGGAGCCAAAAACATTCAGTACTTC. It codes for CAGARRGGAKNIQYF.

The table lists this clonotype with a few counts. A clone one base away is much larger, so this may be a read error. The chain carries TRBV28 and TRBJ1-6; 11 bases are a match to TRBD1. CDR1 MDHEN and CDR2 SYDVKM come from the germline V gene. After removal of 6 bases from V and 7 bases from J, the junction contained 14 bases not matched to a gene. CDR3 size: 18 residues. CDR3 DNA sequence: TGTGCCAGCAGGTCCGTTGGGACAGGGGGATTTCGGAATTCACCCCTCCACTTT. Its translation: CASRSVGTGGFRNSPLHF.

Concerning this clonotype: Compared with germline, one end of the junction differs, possibly owing to a read error. The chain joins TRBV5-6 to TRBJ2-2, with a tentative D call TRBD1 (6 bases). Germline V gives CDR1 SGHDT, CDR2 YYEEEE. The CDR3 runs to 14 residues. CDR3 sequence reads: CASSLCQQGGQLLF. DNA of the CDR3: TGTGCCAGCAGCTTGTGCCAACAGGGCGGACAGCTGTTGTTT.

This clonotype was picked up many times. V and J are TRBV28 and TRBJ2-1; D possibly uses TRBD1 or TRBD2 (5 bases each). CDR1 MDHEN and CDR2 SYDVKM come from the germline V gene. The CDR3 consists of 15 residues. The ends were cut back, 2 bases at V and 0 bases at J, with 8 bases in the middle. The CDR3 protein is CASSLGTSSYNEQFF. The CDR3 DNA follows: TGTGCCAGCAGTTTAGGGACCTCCTCCTACAATGAGCAGTTCTTC.

Turning to this clonotype: With a much larger clone just one base away, this may be a read error. This chain joins TRBV14 and TRBJ1-1; D is unclear. The CDR3 loop spans 12 amino acids. CDR1 and CDR2 (germline): SGHDN, FVKESK. CDR3 loop: CANSQDRAEAFF. The CDR3 DNA reads TGTGCCAACAGCCAAGACCGGGCTGAAGCTTTCTTT.

V is TRBV6-6 and J is TRBJ2-2, with no clear D. The CDR3 is 18 amino acids. From germline, CDR1 is MNHNY and CDR2 SVGAGI (reference sequence). The V end lost 5 bases, the J end lost 4 bases, and 23 bases lay between the germline ends. Here the CDR3 reads CASSTNVHSPSSTGELFF. The CDR3 bases are TGTGCCAGCAGTACGAATGTCCATTCTCCGTCAAGCACCGGGGAGCTGTTTTTT.

Regarding this clonotype: A read error may produce the germline difference seen at one junction end. V is TRBV10-1 and J is TRBJ2-1, with TRBD2 identical over 10 bases. From germline, CDR1 is WNHNN and CDR2 SYGVQD (reference sequence). This CDR3 has 16 amino acids. The CDR3 loop is CASSPGTSGRGNERFF. In DNA, the CDR3 is TGCGCCAGCAGTCCCGGGACCAGCGGGAGGGGCAATGAGCGGTTCTTC.

With respect to this clonotype: One junction end disagrees with the germline gene, perhaps due to a read error. V usage is TRBV19 and J usage is TRBJ1-1; 7 nucleotides match TRBD1. The germline gives CDR1 LNHDA, CDR2 SQIVND (reference sequence). The CDR3 length is 17 residues. The chain's CDR3 is CVSRYRDRGRLDTEAFF. CDR3 nucleotides: TGTGTCAGTAGATACCGGGATAGGGGGCGTCTGGACACTGAAGCTTTCTTT. Using reference TRBV19 and TRBJ1-1 for the parts outside the CDR3, the full variable domain is DGGITQSPKYLFRKEGQNVTLSCEQNLNHDAMYWYRQDPGQGLRLIYYSQIVNDFQKGDIAEGYSVSREKKESFPLTVTSAQKNPTAFYLCVSRYRDRGRLDTEAFFGQGTRLTVV.

The V gene is TRBV28, the J gene TRBJ1-2; D is perhaps TRBD1 (5 bases). The V end was cut by 7 bases, the J end by 14 bases, with 26 bases between. This CDR3 is built from 14 residues. The germline CDR1 and CDR2 sequences are MDHEN and SYDVKM. The CDR3 here is CASNPLGTKNGHTF. CDR3 DNA sequence: TGTGCCAGCAATCCACTAGGGACCAAAAATGGCCATACCTTC.

There are many counts of this clonotype. J is TRBJ1-6 and V is TRBV28; D unclear. Germline CDR1 reads MDHEN; CDR2 reads SYDVKM. The CDR3 runs 13 residues. Trimming shortened V by 7 bases and J by 4 bases, and 8 bases separated the two germline ends. The CDR3 DNA is TGTGCCAGCACTGGGCGGTATAATTCACCCCTCCACTTT. It encodes CASTGRYNSPLHF.

Worth noting for this clonotype: This may come from a read error, since a much larger clone is one base off. The rearrangement uses TRBV5-1 and TRBJ2-1; no definite D call. This CDR3 comprises 13 residues. CDR1 and CDR2 from the germline V gene are SGHRS and YFSETQ. The V and J ends lost 1 base and 8 bases respectively, with 10 bases between them. CDR3 in DNA: TGCGCCAGCAGCTTGATCGGGTCCCATGAGCAGTTCTTC. As protein: CASSLIGSHEQFF. The full variable domain, in which reference TRBV5-1 and TRBJ2-1 provide the parts outside the CDR3, is KAGVTQTPRYLIKTRGQQVTLSCSPISGHRSVSWYQQTPGQGLQFLFEYFSETQRNKGNFPGRFSGRQFSNSRSEMNVSTLELGDSALYLCASSLIGSHEQFFGPGTRLTVL.

Remarks on this clonotype: The germline gene is not matched at one end of the junction; a read error may be the cause. This chain connects TRBV6-5 to TRBJ2-7; D not resolved. This CDR3 contains 12 residues. Germline assignment: CDR1 MNHEY and CDR2 SVGAGI. CDR3 protein: CASSYGNYEQHF. Here the CDR3 DNA reads TGTGCCAGCAGTTACGGGAACTACGAGCAGCACTTC.

This rearrangement joins TRBV6-1 to TRBJ2-1; D uncertain. Trimming shortened V by 10 bases and J by 4 bases, and 17 bases separated the two germline ends. Germline V gives CDR1 MNHNS, CDR2 SASEGT. The CDR3 is 14 residues long. The CDR3 loop is CANFLEVTYNEQFF. In nucleotides, the CDR3 is TGTGCCAACTTCCTTGAGGTTACTTACAATGAGCAGTTCTTC.

Many counts were recorded for this clonotype. The chain has TRBV6-2 or TRBV6-3 and TRBJ2-3; D might be TRBD1 or TRBD2, each matching 5 bases. The V gene's germline CDR1 is MNHEY and CDR2 SVGEGT. Trimming stripped 2 bases from V and 7 bases from J, with 16 bases between. The CDR3 length is 15 residues. CDR3 in DNA: TGTGCCAGCAGTTACACGGGACCCATGACAAATACGCAGTATTTT. This sequence encodes CASSYTGPMTNTQYF.